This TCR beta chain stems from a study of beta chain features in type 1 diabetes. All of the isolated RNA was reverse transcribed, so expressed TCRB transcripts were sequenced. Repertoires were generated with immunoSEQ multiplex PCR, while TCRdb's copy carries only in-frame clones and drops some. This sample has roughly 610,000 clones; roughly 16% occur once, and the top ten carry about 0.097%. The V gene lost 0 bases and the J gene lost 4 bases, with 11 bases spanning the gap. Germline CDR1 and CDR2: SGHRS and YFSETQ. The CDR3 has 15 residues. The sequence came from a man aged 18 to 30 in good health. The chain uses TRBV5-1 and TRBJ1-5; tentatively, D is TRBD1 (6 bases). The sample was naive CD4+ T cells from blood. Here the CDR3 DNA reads TGCGCCAGCAGCTTGGACGGACAGCAAAATCAGCCCCAGCATTTT. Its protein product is CASSLDGQQNQPQHF.